A selection of T cell receptor beta chains follows, all from one sample in a study of cytomegalovirus exposure and HLA in healthy donors. TCRdb's copy holds only in-frame clones and misses some; the assay was immunoSEQ multiplex PCR. The sample has about 170,000 clones; approximately 80% are singletons. Input material: PBMCs. These receptors were taken from a woman between 18 and 29 years old in good health and CMV-seronegative. Each CDR3 is given with its conserved first and last residue. Each record gives: D gene, clone size, V gene, J gene, CDR3 DNA, CDR3 protein. A D gene is named only where the DNA matches it firmly. Some rows mark clone size as missing; the rest say once, few, many or name a class of expanded clone.

NA,NA,TRBV6-5,TRBJ1-1,TGTGCCAGCAGTCGAGCCCTACGACAAGTTGAAGCTTTCTTT,CASSRALRQVEAFF
NA,NA,TRBV5-1,TRBJ2-7,TGCGCCAGCAGCTTGGATGCCAGGCCTCCCTACGAGCAGTACTTC,CASSLDARPPYEQYF
TRBD1,NA,TRBV5-6,TRBJ2-5,TGTGCCAGCAGCACCTTAGGACAGGGTCTGGAAAAGACCCGGTACTTC,CASSTLGQGLEKTRYF
NA,NA,TRBV5-1,TRBJ2-7,TGCGCCAGCAGCAGGAGGGACGCCCGAGTGTCCTACGGGCAGTACTTC,CASSRRDARVSYGQYF
TRBD1,NA,TRBV5-1,TRBJ1-4,TGCGCCAGCAGCCGACGCACCGGGACAGGGGGCTTGGCTAATGAAAAACTGTTTTTT,CASSRRTGTGGLANEKLFF
NA,NA,TRBV27,TRBJ1-4,TGTGCCAGCAGTTTAGGACAGTTCACTAATGAAAAACTGTTTTTT,CASSLGQFTNEKLFF
NA,NA,TRBV20-1,TRBJ1-2,TGCAGTGGGACAGCTAACTATGGCTACACCTTC,CSGTANYGYTF
TRBD1,NA,TRBV19,TRBJ1-1,TGTGCCAGTACCCTGACAGGGGAGCACACTGAAGCTTTCTTT,CASTLTGEHTEAFF
NA,NA,TRBV2,TRBJ2-7,TGTGCCAGCAGTGAACAACTCTACGAGCAGTACTTC,CASSEQLYEQYF
TRBD1,NA,TRBV5-1,TRBJ2-2,TGCGCCAGCAGCTTGGGGGACAGTGTAGGCTCCGGGGAGCTGTTTTTT,CASSLGDSVGSGELFF
NA,NA,TRBV4-1,TRBJ2-4,TGCGCCAGCAGCCAAGATCTCGGTGTGGGGGCAGCCAAAAACATTCAGTACTTC,CASSQDLGVGAAKNIQYF
NA,NA,TRBV29-1,TRBJ2-1,TGCAGCGTTTCGGGCTACAATGAGCAGTTCTTC,CSVSGYNEQFF
TRBD2,NA,TRBV4-2,TRBJ2-5,TGTGCCAGCAGAAGAACGGGAGGGTACCAAGAGACCCAGTACTTC,CASRRTGGYQETQYF
TRBD1,NA,TRBV5-1,TRBJ2-7,TGCGCCAGCAGCTTGGGGCCCGGACAGGGATACGGGCAGTACTTC,CASSLGPGQGYGQYF
NA,once,TRBV27,TRBJ1-1,TGTGCCAGCAGTGTAAACAGGGCGAACACTGAAGCTTTCTTT,CASSVNRANTEAFF
NA,NA,TRBV29-1,TRBJ1-3,TGCAGCGCCTACGCTGGAAACACCATATATTTT,CSAYAGNTIYF
NA,few,TRBV9,TRBJ1-3,TGTGCCAGCAGCACCGGAGGGACGGCTGGAAACACCATATATTTT,CASSTGGTAGNTIYF
NA,NA,TRBV1,TRBJ2-2,TGCACCAGCAGCCAAGATCGGAGCGAGCGGGGGGGCTGGTACACCGGGGAGCTGTTTTTT,CTSSQDRSERGGWYTGELFF